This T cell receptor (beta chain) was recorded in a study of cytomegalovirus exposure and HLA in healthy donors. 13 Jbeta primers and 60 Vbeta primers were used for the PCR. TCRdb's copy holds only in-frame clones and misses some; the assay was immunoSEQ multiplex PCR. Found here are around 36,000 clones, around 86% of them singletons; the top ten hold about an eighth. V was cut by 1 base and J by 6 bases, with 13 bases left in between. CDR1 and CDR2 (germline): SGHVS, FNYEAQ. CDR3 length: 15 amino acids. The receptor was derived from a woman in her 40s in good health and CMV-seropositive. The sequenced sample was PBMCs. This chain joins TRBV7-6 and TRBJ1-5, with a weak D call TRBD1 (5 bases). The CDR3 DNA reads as TGTGCCAGCAGCTTAGATCGGCAGGGAGGTCAGCCCCAGCATTTT. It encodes CASSLDRQGGQPQHF.